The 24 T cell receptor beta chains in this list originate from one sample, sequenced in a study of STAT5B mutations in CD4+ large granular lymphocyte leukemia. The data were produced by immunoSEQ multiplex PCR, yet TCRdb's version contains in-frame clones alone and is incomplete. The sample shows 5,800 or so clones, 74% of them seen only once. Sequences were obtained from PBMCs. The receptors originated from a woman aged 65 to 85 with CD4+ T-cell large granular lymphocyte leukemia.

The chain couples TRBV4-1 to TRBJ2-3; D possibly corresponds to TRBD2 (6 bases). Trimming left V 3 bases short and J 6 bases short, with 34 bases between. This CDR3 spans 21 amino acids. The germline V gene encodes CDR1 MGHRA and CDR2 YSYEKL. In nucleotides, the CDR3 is TGCGCCAGCAGCCACGCCACTTCGGGACTGGGGCGGAATCAGCGCGGGGATACGCAGTATTTT. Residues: CASSHATSGLGRNQRGDTQYF.

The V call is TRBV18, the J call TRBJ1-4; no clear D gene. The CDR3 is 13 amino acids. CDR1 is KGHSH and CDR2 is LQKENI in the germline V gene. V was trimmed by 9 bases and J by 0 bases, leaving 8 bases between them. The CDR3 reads CASSQATNEKLFF. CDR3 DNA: TGTGCCAGTTCGCAAGCAACTAATGAAAAACTGTTTTTT.

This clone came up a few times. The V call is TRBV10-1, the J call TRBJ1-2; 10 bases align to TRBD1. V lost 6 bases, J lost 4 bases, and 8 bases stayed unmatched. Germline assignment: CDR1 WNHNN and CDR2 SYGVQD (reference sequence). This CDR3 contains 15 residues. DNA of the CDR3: TGCGCCAGCAGGCGACAGGGGGCGGTCTGCTATGGCTACACCTTC. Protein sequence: CASRRQGAVCYGYTF.

In DNA form, the CDR3 reads TGTGCCAGTAGTATGGCCGGGAATGAAAAACTGTTTTTT. This codes for CASSMAGNEKLFF. The gene calls are TRBV19 and TRBJ1-4; D unclear. Germline CDR1 reads LNHDA; CDR2 reads SQIVND (reference sequence). CDR3 length: 13 amino acids. V shed 3 bases and J shed 5 bases, with 7 bases lying between them.

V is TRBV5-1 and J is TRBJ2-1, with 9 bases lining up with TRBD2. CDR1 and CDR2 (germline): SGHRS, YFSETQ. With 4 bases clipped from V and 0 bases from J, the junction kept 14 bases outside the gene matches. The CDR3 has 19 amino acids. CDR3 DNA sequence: TGCGCCAGCAGCCTCATCGGCCTAGCGGGACGGAGCTCCTACAATGAGCAGTTCTTC. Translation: CASSLIGLAGRSSYNEQFF. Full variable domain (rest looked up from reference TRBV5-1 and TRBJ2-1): KAGVTQTPRYLIKTRGQQVTLSCSPISGHRSVSWYQQTPGQGLQFLFEYFSETQRNKGNFPGRFSGRQFSNSRSEMNVSTLELGDSALYLCASSLIGLAGRSSYNEQFFGPGTRLTVL.

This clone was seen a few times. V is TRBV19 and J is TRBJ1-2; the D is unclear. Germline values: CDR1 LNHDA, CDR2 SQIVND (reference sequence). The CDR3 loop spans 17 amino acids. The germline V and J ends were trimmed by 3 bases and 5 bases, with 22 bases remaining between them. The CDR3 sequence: CASSISPTAPLPYGYTF. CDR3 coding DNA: TGTGCCAGTAGTATCTCCCCCACAGCGCCTCTACCTTATGGCTACACCTTC. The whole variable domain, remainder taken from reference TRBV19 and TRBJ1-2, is DGGITQSPKYLFRKEGQNVTLSCEQNLNHDAMYWYRQDPGQGLRLIYYSQIVNDFQKGDIAEGYSVSREKKESFPLTVTSAQKNPTAFYLCASSISPTAPLPYGYTFGSGTRLTVV.

CDR3 bases: TGCGCCAGCAGCTCCCGGGGACAGGGGAACACTGAAGCTTTCTTT. Amino acids: CASSSRGQGNTEAFF. The chain carries TRBV5-1 and TRBJ1-1; the match to TRBD1 covers 9 bases. CDR1 and CDR2 (germline): SGHRS, YFSETQ. The CDR3 extends over 15 amino acids. J lost 1 base, V lost 3 bases, and 4 bases had no gene match.

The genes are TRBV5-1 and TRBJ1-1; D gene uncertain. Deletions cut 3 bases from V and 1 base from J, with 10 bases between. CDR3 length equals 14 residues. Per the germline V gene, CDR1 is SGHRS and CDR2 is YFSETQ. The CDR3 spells CASSSDTANTEAFF. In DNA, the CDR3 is TGCGCCAGCAGCTCGGATACGGCGAACACTGAAGCTTTCTTT.

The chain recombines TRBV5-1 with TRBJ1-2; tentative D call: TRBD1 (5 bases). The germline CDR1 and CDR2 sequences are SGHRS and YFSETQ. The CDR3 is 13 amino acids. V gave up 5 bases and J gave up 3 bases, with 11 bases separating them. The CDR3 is CASRTVLDYGYTF. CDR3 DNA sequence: TGCGCCAGCAGGACAGTTTTGGACTATGGCTACACCTTC.

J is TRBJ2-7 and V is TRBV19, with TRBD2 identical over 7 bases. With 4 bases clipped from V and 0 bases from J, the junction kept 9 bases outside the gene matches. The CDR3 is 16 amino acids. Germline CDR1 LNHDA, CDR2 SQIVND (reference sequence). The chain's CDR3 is CASSNNLAVSSYEQYF. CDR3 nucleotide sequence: TGTGCCAGTAGTAATAATCTAGCGGTTAGCTCCTACGAGCAGTACTTC.

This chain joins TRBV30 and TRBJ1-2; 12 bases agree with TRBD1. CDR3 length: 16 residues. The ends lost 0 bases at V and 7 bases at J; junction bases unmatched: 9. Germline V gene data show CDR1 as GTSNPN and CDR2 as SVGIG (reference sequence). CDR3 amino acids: CAWSVRAGQGAVGYTF. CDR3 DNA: TGTGCCTGGAGTGTAAGGGCGGGACAGGGGGCCGTTGGCTACACCTTC.

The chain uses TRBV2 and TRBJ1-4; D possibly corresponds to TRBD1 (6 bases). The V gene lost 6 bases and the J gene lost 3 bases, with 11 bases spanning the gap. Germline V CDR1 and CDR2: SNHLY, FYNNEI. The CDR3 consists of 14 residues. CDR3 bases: TGTGCCAGCAGGTCCGGACAGCCTAATGAAAAACTGTTTTTT. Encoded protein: CASRSGQPNEKLFF.

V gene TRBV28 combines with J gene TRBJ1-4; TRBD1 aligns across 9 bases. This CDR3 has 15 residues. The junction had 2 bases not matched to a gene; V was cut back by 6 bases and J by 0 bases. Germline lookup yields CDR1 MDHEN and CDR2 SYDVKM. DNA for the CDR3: TGTGCCAGCAGAGACAGGGGGTCAACTAATGAAAAACTGTTTTTT. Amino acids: CASRDRGSTNEKLFF.

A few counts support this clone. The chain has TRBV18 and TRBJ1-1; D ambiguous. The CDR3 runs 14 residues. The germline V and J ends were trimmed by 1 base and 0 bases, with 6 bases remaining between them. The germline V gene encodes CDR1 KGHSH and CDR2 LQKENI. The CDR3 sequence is CASSPRQMNTEAFF. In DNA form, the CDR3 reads TGTGCCAGCTCACCACGCCAGATGAACACTGAAGCTTTCTTT.

The CDR3 sequence: CASSLGLAGGQETQYF. DNA of the CDR3: TGCGCCAGCAGCTTAGGACTAGCGGGGGGCCAAGAGACCCAGTACTTC. This chain joins TRBV5-1 and TRBJ2-5; the match to TRBD2 covers 14 bases. The J segment lost 1 base and the V segment lost 2 bases, leaving 1 base of the junction unmatched. Per germline, CDR1 SGHRS and CDR2 YFSETQ. The CDR3 is 16 residues long.

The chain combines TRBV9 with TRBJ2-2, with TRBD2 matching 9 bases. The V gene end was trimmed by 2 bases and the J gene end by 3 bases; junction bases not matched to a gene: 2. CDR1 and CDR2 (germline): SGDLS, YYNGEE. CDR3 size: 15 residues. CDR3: CASSVRTSDTGELFF. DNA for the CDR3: TGTGCCAGCAGCGTTCGGACTAGCGACACCGGGGAGCTGTTTTTT.

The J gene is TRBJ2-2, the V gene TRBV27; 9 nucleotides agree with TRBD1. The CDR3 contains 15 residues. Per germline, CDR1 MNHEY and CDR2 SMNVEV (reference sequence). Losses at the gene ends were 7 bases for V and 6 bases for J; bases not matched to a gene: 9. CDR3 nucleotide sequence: TGTGCCAGCACTAGACAGGGGGGAACGGCCGGGGAGCTGTTTTTT. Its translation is CASTRQGGTAGELFF.

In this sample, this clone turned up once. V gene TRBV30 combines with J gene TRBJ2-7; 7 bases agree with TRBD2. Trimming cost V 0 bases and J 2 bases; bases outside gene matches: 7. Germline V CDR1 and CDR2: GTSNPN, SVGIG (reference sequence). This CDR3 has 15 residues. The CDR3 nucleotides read TGTGCCTGGAGTGTAACGACTAGCACGCCCTACGAGCAGTACTTC. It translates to CAWSVTTSTPYEQYF.

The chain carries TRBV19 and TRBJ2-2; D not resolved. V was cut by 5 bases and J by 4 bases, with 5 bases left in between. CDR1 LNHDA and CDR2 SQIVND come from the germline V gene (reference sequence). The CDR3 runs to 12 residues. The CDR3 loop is CASSFFTGELFF. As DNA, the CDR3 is TGTGCCAGTAGTTTCTTCACCGGGGAGCTGTTTTTT.

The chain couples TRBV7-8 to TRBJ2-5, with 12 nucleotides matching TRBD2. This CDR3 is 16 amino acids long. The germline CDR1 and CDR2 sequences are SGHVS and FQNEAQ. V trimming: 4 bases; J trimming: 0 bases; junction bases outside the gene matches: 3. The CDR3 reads CASSSTSGGHQETQYF. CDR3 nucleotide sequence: TGTGCCAGCAGCTCCACTAGCGGGGGGCACCAAGAGACCCAGTACTTC.

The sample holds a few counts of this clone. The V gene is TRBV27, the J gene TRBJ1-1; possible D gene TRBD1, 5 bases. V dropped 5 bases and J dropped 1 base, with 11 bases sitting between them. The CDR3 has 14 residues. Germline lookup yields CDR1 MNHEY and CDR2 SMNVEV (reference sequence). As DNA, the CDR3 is TGTGCCAGCAGTACCTATGGGGGGAACACTGAAGCTTTCTTT. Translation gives CASSTYGGNTEAFF.

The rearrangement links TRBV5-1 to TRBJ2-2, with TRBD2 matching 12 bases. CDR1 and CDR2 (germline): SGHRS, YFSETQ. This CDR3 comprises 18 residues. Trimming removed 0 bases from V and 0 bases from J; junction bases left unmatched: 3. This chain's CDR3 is CASSLGLAGASNTGELFF. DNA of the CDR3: TGCGCCAGCAGCTTGGGACTAGCGGGGGCTTCGAACACCGGGGAGCTGTTTTTT.

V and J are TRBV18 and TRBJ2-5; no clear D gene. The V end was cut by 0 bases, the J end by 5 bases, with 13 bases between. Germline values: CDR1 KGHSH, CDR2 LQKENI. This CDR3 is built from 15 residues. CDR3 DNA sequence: TGTGCCAGCTCACCACCCGTACCGCGCAGGGAGACCCAGTACTTC. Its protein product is CASSPPVPRRETQYF.

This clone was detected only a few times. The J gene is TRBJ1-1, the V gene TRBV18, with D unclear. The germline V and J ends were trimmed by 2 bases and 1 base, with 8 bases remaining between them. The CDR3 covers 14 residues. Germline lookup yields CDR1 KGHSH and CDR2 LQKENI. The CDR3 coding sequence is TGTGCCAGCTCACCAGGCGTTACGAACACTGAAGCTTTCTTT. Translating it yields CASSPGVTNTEAFF.